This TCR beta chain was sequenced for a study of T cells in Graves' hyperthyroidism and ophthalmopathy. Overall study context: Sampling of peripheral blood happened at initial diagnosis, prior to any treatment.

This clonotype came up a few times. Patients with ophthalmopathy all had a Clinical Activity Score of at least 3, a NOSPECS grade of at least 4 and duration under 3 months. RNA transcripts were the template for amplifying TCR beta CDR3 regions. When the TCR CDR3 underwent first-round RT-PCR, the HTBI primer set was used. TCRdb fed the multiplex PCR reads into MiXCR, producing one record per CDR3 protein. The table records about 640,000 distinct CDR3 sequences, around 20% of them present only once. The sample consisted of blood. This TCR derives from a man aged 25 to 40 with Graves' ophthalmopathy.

CDR3 residues: CASSYSATGNYEQYF. The DNA for the CDR3 is TGTGCCAGCAGTTACTCCGCGACGGGAAATTACGAGCAGTACTTC. The rearrangement joins TRBV6-6 to TRBJ2-7; maybe TRBD2 (5 bases). The CDR3 has 15 amino acids. Trimming stripped 0 bases from V and 4 bases from J, with 13 bases between. Germline V lookup: CDR1 MNHNY, CDR2 SVGAGI (reference sequence).